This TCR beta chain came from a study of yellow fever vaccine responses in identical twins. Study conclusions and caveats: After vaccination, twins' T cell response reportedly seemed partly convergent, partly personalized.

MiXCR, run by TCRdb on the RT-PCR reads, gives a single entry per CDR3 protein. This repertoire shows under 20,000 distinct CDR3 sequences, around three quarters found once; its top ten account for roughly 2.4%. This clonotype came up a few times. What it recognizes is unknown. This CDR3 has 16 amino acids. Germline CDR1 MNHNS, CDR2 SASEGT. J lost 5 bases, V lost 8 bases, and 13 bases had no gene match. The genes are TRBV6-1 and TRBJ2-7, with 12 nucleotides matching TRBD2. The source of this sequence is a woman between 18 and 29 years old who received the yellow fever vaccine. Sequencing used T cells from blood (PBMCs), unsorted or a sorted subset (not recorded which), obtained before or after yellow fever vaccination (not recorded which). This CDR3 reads CASGLRLAGVYNEQYF. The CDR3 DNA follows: TGTGCCAGCGGTCTGCGACTAGCGGGAGTCTACAACGAGCAGTACTTC.